The source of this T cell receptor beta chain is a study of response to subunit inactivated influenza vaccine. Findings of the study overall: Authors suggested each seasonal influenza vaccination recruits few new T cells.

In TCRdb, the RT-PCR reads were re-called with MiXCR into one record per CDR3 protein. The table includes about 480,000 distinct CDR3 sequences, around 13% detected once. This clonotype showed up many times. The target antigen is unknown. The material was PBMCs from blood, obtained roughly 46 days after vaccination. The clonotype comes from a man aged 50 to 60 who received an inactivated influenza vaccine.

The CDR3 spells CASSPQTMNTEAFF. CDR3 DNA: TGTGCCAGCTCACCACAAACAATGAACACTGAAGCTTTCTTT. The V call is TRBV18, the J call TRBJ1-1; no definite D call. Germline CDR1 KGHSH, CDR2 LQKENI. V was clipped by 1 base and J by 0 bases, with 6 bases between them. This CDR3 has 14 residues.